This T cell receptor (beta chain) was recorded in a study of beta chain features in type 1 diabetes. Whole-study findings and limits: VDJ junctions sequenced from type 1 diabetes patients showed fewer insertions and more deletions.

About 110 mL of blood, on average, came from one heparinised draw per donor. This clone was counted between two and nine times. No antigen is known for it. Expressed TCRB transcripts were sequenced after all isolated RNA was converted to cDNA. Generated by immunoSEQ multiplex PCR, the TCRdb table keeps only in-frame clones and is missing some. The data show 200,000 to 250,000 clones, with roughly two thirds seen just once and 0.053% held by the top ten. CDR1 is SGHDN and CDR2 is FVKESK in the germline V gene. V lost 4 bases to trimming and J lost 7 bases, with 11 bases between them. The CDR3 totals 13 residues.

The V and J genes are TRBV14 and TRBJ2-1; weak D call: TRBD2 (5 bases). The sequencing input was naive CD4+ T cells from blood. The TCR comes from a man aged 30-40 years in good health. The CDR3 sequence is CASSLRPGNEQFF. The CDR3 nucleotides read TGTGCCAGCAGCCTCCGCCCGGGAAATGAGCAGTTCTTC.